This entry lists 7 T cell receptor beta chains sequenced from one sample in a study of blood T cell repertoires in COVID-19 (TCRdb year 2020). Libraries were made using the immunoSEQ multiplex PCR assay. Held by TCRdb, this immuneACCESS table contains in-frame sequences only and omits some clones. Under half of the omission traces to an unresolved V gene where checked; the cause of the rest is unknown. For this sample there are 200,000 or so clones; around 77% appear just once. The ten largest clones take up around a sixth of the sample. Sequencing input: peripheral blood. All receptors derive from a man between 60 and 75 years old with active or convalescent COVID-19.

CDR3 region: CASSQEGGAVSNSPLHF. The CDR3 DNA reads TGCGCCAGCAGCCAAGAAGGTGGAGCAGTCTCGAATTCACCCCTCCACTTT. The V gene is TRBV4-1, the J gene TRBJ1-6; D gene uncertain. Deletions cut 0 bases from V and 7 bases from J, with 16 bases between. The CDR3 extends over 17 amino acids. CDR1 is MGHRA and CDR2 is YSYEKL in the germline V gene.

CDR3 sequence (DNA): TGTGCCAGCGGTCGGGACAGGCGTAATGAAAAACTGTTTTTT. It translates to CASGRDRRNEKLFF. V and J are TRBV9 and TRBJ1-4, with 8 bases aligning to TRBD1. CDR3 length equals 14 residues. CDR1 SGDLS and CDR2 YYNGEE come from the germline V gene. With V trimmed by 7 bases and J by 4 bases, 6 bases remained unmatched. The full variable domain, rest sourced from reference TRBV9 and TRBJ1-4, is DSGVTQTPKHLITATGQRVTLRCSPRSGDLSVYWYQQSLDQGLQFLIQYYNGEERAKGNILERFSAQQFPDLHSELNLSSLELGDSALYFCASGRDRRNEKLFFGSGTQLSVL.

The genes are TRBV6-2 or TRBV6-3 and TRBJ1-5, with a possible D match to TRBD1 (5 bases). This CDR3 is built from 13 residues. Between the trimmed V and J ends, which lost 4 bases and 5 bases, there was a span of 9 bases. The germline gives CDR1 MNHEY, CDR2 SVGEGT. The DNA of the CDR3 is TGTGCCAGCAGTTGGGGCCCGGATCAGCCCCAGCATTTT. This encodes CASSWGPDQPQHF.

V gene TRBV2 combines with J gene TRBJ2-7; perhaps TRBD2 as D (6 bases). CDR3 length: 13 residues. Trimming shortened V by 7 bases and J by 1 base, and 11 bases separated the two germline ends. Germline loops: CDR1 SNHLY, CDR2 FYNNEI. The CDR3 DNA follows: TGTGCCAGCACGGTAGCGGCTTCCTACGAGCAGTACTTC. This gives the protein CASTVAASYEQYF.

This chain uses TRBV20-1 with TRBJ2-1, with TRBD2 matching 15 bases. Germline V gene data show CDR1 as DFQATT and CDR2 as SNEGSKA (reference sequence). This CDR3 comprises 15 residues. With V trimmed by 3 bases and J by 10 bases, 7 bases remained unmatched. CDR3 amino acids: CSASSLGTSGREQFF. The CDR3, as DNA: TGCAGTGCTAGTTCCCTCGGGACTAGCGGGAGGGAGCAGTTCTTC.

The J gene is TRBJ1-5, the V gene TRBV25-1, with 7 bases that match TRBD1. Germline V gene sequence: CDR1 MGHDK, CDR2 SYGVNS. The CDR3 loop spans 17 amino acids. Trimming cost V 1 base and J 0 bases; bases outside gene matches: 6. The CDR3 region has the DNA TGTGCCAGCAGTGAATCCGGGACAGCTTATAGCAATCAGCCCCAGCATTTT. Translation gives CASSESGTAYSNQPQHF.

The CDR3 DNA sequence: TGTGCCACCAGAAGCGACAGTAACTACTATGGCTACACCTTC. Amino acids: CATRSDSNYYGYTF. J is TRBJ1-2 and V is TRBV15, with D possibly being TRBD1 (5 bases). The ends were cut back, 6 bases at V and 3 bases at J, with 14 bases in the middle. Germline V gene lookup returns CDR1 LNHNV and CDR2 YYDKDF (reference sequence). CDR3 length equals 14 residues.